This section outlines one TCR beta chain sequence together with its context. The CDR3 is made up of 17 amino acids. CDR1 is SGHAT, CDR2 FQNNGV, per germline. The ends lost 8 bases at V and 5 bases at J; junction bases unmatched: 13. The record originates from a study of T cells after posttransplantation cyclophosphamide. Assay used: immunoSEQ multiplex PCR; TCRdb lists only in-frame clones, some missing. Among tens of thousands of clones listed, around 94% were seen once. The sequenced material came from PBMCs. The V and J genes are TRBV11-2 and TRBJ2-2; TRBD1 matches 11 bases. The receptor was derived from a woman in her forties or fifties in good health and a related stem cell transplant donor. The CDR3 loop is CASRTPGQGARTGELFF. CDR3 bases: TGTGCCAGCCGCACCCCAGGACAGGGGGCGCGAACCGGGGAGCTGTTTTTT.